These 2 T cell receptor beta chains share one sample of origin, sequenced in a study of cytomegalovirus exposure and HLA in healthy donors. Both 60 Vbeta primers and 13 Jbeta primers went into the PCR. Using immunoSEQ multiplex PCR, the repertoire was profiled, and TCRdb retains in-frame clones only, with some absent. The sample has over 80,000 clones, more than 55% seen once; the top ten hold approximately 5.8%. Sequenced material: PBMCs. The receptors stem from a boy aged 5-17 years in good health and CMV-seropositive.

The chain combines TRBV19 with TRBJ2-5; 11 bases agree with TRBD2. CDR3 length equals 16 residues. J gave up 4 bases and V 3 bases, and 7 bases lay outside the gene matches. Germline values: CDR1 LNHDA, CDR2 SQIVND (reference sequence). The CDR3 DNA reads TGTGCCAGTAGTATCGCTGGACTAGCGGGCGGAGAGACCCAGTACTTC. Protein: CASSIAGLAGGETQYF.

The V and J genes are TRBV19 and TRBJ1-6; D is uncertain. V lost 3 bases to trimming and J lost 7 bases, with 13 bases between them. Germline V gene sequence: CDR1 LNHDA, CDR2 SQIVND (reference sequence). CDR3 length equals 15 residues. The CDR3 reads CASSINALRNSPLHF. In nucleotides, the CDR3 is TGTGCCAGTAGTATTAATGCTCTACGGAATTCACCCCTCCACTTT.